The subject of this entry is one T cell receptor beta chain. What it recognizes is unknown. The data originate from a study of T cell repertoires in cytomegalovirus infection. Study details: Well-studied HLA-B-restricted CMV epitopes were used in the study alongside recently identified HLA-C-restricted ones. Study findings and constraints: Dominant in the ex vivo response were TCR beta clonotypes restricted by HLA-C and specific for CMV.

This CDR3 is 15 amino acids long. The germline gives CDR1 SGHDT, CDR2 YYEEEE. The V and J ends lost 1 base and 3 bases respectively, with 14 bases between them. One entry per CDR3 protein results from TCRdb running MiXCR on the reads. The sample lists roughly 310,000 distinct CDR3 sequences, about 29% occurring once. The starting material was cultured PBMCs, obtained from culture after CMV antigen stimulation. The chain employs TRBV5-6 and TRBJ2-7; a weak D match, TRBD1 (5 bases). The TCR sequence derives from a human donor in good health (CMV status not recorded). Some clones in this sample may be carry-over from other donors' samples. Here the CDR3 DNA reads TGTGCCAGCAGCTTGTTGGGCCAGCAGGGCTACGAGCAGTACTTC. As protein: CASSLLGQQGYEQYF.